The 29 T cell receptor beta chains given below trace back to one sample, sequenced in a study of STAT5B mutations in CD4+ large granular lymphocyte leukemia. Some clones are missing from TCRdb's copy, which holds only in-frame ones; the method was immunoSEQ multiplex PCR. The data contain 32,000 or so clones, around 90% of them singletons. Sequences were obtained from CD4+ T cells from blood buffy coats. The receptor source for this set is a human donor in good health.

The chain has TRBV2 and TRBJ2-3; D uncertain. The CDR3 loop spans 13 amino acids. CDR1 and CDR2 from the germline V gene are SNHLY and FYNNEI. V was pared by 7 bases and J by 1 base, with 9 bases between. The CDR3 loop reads CASIVAGTDTQYF. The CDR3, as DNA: TGTGCCAGCATAGTGGCGGGCACAGATACGCAGTATTTT. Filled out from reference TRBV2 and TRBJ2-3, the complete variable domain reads EPEVTQTPSHQVTQMGQEVILRCVPISNHLYFYWYRQILGQKVEFLVSFYNNEISEKSEIFDDQFSVERPDGSNFTLKIRSTKLEDSAMYFCASIVAGTDTQYFGPGTRLTVL.

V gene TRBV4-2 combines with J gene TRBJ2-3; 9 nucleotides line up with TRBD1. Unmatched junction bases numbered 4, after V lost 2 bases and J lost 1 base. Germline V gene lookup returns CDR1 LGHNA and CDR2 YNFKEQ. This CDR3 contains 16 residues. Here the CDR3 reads CASSQSGQGGTDTQYF. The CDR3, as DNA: TGTGCCAGCAGCCAATCGGGACAGGGAGGCACAGATACGCAGTATTTT.

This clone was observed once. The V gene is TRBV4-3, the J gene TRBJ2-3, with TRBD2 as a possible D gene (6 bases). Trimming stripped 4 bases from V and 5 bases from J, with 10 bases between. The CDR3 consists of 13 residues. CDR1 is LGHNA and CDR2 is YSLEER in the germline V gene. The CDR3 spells CASSRGLLDTQYF. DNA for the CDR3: TGCGCCAGCAGCCGCGGACTATTAGATACGCAGTATTTT.

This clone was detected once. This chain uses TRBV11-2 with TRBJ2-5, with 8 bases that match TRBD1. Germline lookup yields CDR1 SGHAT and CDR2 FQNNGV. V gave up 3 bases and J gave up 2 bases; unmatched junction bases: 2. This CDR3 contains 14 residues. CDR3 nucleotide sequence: TGTGCCAGCAGCTTTGGGACAGGACAAGAGACCCAGTACTTC. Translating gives CASSFGTGQETQYF. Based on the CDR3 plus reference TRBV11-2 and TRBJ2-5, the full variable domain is EAGVAQSPRYKIIEKRQSVAFWCNPISGHATLYWYQQILGQGPKLLIQFQNNGVVDDSQLPKDRFSAERLKGVDSTLKIQPAKLEDSAVYLCASSFGTGQETQYFGPGTRLLVL.

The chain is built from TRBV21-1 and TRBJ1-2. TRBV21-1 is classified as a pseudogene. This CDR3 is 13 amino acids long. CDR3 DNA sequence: TGTGCCAGCAGCTTTGATTCTAACTATGGCTACACCTTC. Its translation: CASSFDSNYGYTF.

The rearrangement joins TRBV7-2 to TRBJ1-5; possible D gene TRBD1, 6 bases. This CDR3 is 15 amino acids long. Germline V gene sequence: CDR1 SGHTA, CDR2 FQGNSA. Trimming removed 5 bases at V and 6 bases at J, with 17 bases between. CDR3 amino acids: CASSQMSGAAQPQHF. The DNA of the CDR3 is TGTGCCAGCAGCCAAATGTCAGGGGCTGCTCAGCCCCAGCATTTT.

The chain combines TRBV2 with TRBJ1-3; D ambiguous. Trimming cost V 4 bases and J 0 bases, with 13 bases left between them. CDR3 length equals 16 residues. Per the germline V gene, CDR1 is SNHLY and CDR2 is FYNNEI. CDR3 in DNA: TGTGCCAGCAGTGGAGGGATTAACCTCTCTGGAAACACCATATATTTT. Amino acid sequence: CASSGGINLSGNTIYF.

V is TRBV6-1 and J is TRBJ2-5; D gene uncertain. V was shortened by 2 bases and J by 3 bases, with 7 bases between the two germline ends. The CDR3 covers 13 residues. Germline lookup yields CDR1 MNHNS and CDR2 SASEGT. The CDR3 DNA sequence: TGTGCCAGCAGTGAAATCCGAAAAGAGACCCAGTACTTC. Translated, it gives CASSEIRKETQYF.

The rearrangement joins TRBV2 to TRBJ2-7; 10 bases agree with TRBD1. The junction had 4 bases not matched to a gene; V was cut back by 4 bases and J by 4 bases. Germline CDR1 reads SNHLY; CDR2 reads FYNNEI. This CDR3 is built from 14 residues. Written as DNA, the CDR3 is TGTGCCAGCAGTGGACAGGGGGCTTTTTACGAGCAGTACTTC. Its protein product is CASSGQGAFYEQYF.

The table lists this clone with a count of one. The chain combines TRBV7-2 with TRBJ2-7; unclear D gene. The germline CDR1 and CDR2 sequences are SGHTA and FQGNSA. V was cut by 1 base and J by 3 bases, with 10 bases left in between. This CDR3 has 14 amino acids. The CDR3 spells CASSLVIRLYEQYF. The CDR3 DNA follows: TGTGCCAGCAGCTTAGTAATCAGACTCTACGAGCAGTACTTC.

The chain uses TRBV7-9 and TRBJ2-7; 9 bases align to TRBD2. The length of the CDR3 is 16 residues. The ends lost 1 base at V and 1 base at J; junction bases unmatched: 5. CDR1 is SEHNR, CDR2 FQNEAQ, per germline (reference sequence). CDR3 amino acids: CASSLDPSGASYEQYF. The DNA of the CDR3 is TGTGCCAGCAGCTTAGATCCTAGCGGGGCTTCCTACGAGCAGTACTTC.

The chain's CDR3 is CASSVQVTGNEQYF. The DNA for the CDR3 is TGCGCCAGTTCGGTTCAGGTAACCGGCAACGAGCAGTACTTC. The V gene is TRBV5-1, the J gene TRBJ2-7; no clear D. The CDR3 covers 14 residues. V was pared by 8 bases and J by 5 bases, with 20 bases between. The V gene's germline CDR1 is SGHRS and CDR2 YFSETQ.

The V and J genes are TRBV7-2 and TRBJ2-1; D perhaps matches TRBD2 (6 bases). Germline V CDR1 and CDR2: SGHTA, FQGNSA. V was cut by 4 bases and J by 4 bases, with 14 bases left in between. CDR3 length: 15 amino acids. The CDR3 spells CASSSGTDVYNEQFF. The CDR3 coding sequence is TGTGCCAGCAGCTCGGGGACTGATGTATACAATGAGCAGTTCTTC.

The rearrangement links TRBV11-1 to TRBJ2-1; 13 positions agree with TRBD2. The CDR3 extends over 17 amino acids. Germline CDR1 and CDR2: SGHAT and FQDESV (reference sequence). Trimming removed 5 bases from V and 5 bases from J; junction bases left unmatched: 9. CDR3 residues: CASSQRLAGGVHNEQFF. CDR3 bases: TGTGCCAGCAGCCAACGACTAGCGGGAGGCGTCCACAATGAGCAGTTCTTC.

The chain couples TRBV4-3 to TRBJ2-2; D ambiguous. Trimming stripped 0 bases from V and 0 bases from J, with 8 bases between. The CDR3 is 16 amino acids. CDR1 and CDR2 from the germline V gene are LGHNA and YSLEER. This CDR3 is CASSQDRAANTGELFF. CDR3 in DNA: TGCGCCAGCAGCCAAGATCGGGCAGCGAACACCGGGGAGCTGTTTTTT.

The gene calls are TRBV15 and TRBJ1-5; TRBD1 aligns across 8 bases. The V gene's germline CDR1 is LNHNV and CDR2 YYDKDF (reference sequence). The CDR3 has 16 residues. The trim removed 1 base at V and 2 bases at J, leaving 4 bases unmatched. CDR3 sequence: CATSRGDRGGNQPQHF. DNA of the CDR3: TGTGCCACCAGCAGAGGAGACAGGGGTGGCAATCAGCCCCAGCATTTT.

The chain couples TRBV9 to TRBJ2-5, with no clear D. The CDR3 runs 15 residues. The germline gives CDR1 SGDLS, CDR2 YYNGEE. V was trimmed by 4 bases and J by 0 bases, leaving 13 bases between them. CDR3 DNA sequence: TGTGCCAGCAGCCCCCGAAGAGAGCACCAAGAGACCCAGTACTTC. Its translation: CASSPRREHQETQYF.

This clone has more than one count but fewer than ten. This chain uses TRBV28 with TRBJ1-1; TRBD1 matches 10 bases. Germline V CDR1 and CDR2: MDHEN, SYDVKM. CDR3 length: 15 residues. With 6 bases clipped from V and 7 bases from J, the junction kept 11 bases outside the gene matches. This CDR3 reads CASRAPGTGVNEAFF. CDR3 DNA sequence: TGTGCCAGCAGGGCCCCCGGGACAGGGGTCAATGAAGCTTTCTTT. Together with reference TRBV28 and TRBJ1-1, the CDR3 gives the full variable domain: DVKVTQSSRYLVKRTGEKVFLECVQDMDHENMFWYRQDPGLGLRLIYFSYDVKMKEKGDIPEGYSVSREKKERFSLILESASTNQTSMYLCASRAPGTGVNEAFFGQGTRLTVV.

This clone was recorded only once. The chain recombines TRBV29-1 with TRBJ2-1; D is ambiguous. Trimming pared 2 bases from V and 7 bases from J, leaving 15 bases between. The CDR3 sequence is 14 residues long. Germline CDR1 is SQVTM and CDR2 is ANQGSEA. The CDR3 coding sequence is TGCAGCGTTGAAAGTGGGATCGGTGAGAATGAGCAGTTCTTC. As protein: CSVESGIGENEQFF.

CDR3 sequence: CASSYGQGLTEAFF. The CDR3 bases are TGTGCCAGCAGTTATGGACAGGGTTTGACTGAAGCTTTCTTT. This sequence joins TRBV6-5 and TRBJ1-1, with 8 bases lining up with TRBD1. After removal of 3 bases from V and 5 bases from J, the junction contained 5 bases not matched to a gene. This CDR3 contains 14 residues. Germline loops: CDR1 MNHEY, CDR2 SVGAGI.

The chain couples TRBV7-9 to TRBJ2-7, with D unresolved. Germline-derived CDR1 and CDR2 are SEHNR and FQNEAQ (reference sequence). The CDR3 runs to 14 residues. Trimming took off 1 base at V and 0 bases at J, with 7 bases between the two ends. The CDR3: CASSLDLSSYEQYF. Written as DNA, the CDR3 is TGTGCCAGCAGCTTAGATTTGAGCTCCTACGAGCAGTACTTC.

The CDR3 nucleotides read TGCAGCGTTGTCCGAGACACTAGCACAGATACGCAGTATTTT. This sequence encodes CSVVRDTSTDTQYF. The rearrangement links TRBV29-1 to TRBJ2-3; D unresolved. Trimming shortened V by 4 bases and J by 0 bases, and 11 bases separated the two germline ends. Germline-derived CDR1 and CDR2 are SQVTM and ANQGSEA. The CDR3 has 14 amino acids.

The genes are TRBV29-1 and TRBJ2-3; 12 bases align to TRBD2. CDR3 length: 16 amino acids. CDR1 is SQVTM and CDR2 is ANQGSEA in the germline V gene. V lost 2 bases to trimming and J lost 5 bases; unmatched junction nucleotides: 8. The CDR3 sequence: CSVELAGGADRDTQYF. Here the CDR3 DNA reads TGCAGCGTTGAACTAGCGGGGGGGGCCGATAGAGATACGCAGTATTTT.

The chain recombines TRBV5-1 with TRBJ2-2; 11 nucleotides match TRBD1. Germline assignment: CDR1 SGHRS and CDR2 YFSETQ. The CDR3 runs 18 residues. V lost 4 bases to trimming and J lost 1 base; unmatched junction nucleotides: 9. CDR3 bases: TGCGCCAGCAGCCTAATGGACAGGGGGCTAAGGAACACCGGGGAGCTGTTTTTT. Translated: CASSLMDRGLRNTGELFF.

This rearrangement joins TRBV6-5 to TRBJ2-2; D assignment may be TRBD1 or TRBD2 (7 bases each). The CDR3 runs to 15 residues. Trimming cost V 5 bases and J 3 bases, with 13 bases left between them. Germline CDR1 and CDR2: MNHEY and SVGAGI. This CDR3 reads CASSPRGRDTGELFF. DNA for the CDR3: TGTGCCAGCAGTCCCAGGGGGAGGGACACCGGGGAGCTGTTTTTT.

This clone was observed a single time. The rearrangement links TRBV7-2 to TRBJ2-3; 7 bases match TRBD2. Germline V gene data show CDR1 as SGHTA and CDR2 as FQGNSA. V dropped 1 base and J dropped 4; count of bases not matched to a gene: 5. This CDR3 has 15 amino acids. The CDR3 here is CASSLVQRDSDTQYF. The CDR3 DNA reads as TGTGCCAGCAGCTTAGTCCAGCGGGATTCAGATACGCAGTATTTT.

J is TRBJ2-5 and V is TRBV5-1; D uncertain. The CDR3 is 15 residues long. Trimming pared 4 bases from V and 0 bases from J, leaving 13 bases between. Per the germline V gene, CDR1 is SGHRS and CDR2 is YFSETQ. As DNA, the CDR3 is TGCGCCAGCAGCCTAGGGATGCCCTACCAAGAGACCCAGTACTTC. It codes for CASSLGMPYQETQYF.

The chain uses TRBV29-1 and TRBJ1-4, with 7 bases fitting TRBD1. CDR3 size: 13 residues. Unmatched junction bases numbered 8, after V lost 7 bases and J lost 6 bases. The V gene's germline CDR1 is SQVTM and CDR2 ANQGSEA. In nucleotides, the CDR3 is TGCAGCGCCTCCGGGACAGATTATGAAAAACTGTTTTTT. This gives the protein CSASGTDYEKLFF.

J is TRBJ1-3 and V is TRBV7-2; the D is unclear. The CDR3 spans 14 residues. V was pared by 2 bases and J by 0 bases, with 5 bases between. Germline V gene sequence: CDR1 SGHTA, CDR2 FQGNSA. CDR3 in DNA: TGTGCCAGCAGCTTACGTGGCTCTGGAAACACCATATATTTT. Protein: CASSLRGSGNTIYF. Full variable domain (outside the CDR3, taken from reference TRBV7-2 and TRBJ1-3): GAGVSQSPSNKVTEKGKDVELRCDPISGHTALYWYRQSLGQGLEFLIYFQGNSAPDKSGLPSDRFSAERTGGSVSTLTIQRTQQEDSAVYLCASSLRGSGNTIYFGEGSWLTVV.